This T cell receptor beta chain was observed in a study of blood T cell repertoires in COVID-19. About the study: Nucleic acid was either cDNA or gDNA, and it came from T cells, B-cell-depleted T cells, or PBMCs.

Methods used by the authors: From reference gene primer amplification, estimates of nucleated cell counts were derived. Assay used: immunoSEQ multiplex PCR; TCRdb lists only in-frame clones, some missing. From that table come the V and J calls and clone size; the DNA was used to work out D and trimming. This sample carries approximately 75,000 clones, 80% to 90% of them seen once, and the ten largest clones take around 24%. After removal of 3 bases from V and 6 bases from J, the junction contained 2 bases not matched to a gene. The CDR3 extends over 15 amino acids. The germline CDR1 and CDR2 sequences are ENHRY and SYGVKD.

Material: peripheral blood. The chain is built from TRBV10-3 and TRBJ1-4; 12 bases line up with TRBD1. This TCR derives from a woman aged 50 to 65 with acute or convalescent COVID-19. CDR3 DNA sequence: TGTGCCATCAGTGACCGGGACAGGGGGCATGAAAAACTGTTTTTT. Translated: CAISDRDRGHEKLFF.